The 30 T cell receptor beta chains reported below all come from one sample, sequenced in a study of blood T cell repertoires in COVID-19 (dated by TCRdb to 2018 to 2020). Libraries came from the immunoSEQ multiplex PCR assay. TCRdb took over this immuneACCESS table, retaining in-frame rearrangements with V and J assigned. Such tables are incomplete; in checked studies, under half of the missing clones stem from an unresolved V gene, and the remainder is unexplained. Within this sample are roughly 79,000 clones, with around 90% of them counted one time only. The ten largest clonotypes hold 4.6% of the sample. Sequencing was done on a sample of peripheral blood. These receptors were taken from a man aged 50 or older with active COVID-19.

The chain couples TRBV7-9 to TRBJ1-1, with 9 bases fitting TRBD1. The CDR3 is made up of 14 amino acids. After removal of 5 bases from V and 3 bases from J, the junction contained 4 bases not matched to a gene. Germline CDR1 is SEHNR and CDR2 is FQNEAQ (reference sequence). The CDR3 is CASSIQGADTEAFF. The CDR3, as DNA: TGTGCCAGCAGCATACAGGGGGCGGACACTGAAGCTTTCTTT.

This clone appeared a single time. The CDR3 loop is CASSLHGTSGTGELFF. DNA of the CDR3: TGTGCCAGCAGTCTGCACGGGACTAGCGGGACCGGGGAGCTGTTTTTT. The chain is built from TRBV28 and TRBJ2-2; 12 bases are a match to TRBD2. With 5 bases clipped from V and 5 bases from J, the junction kept 6 bases outside the gene matches. The CDR3 is 16 amino acids. Germline V gives CDR1 MDHEN, CDR2 SYDVKM.

DNA for the CDR3: TGTGCCAGCAGCTTACTCGCTATACAGGGGGCTCGGAACACCGGGGAGCTGTTTTTT. Translated: CASSLLAIQGARNTGELFF. V and J are TRBV7-2 and TRBJ2-2; the match to TRBD1 covers 9 bases. J lost 1 base, V lost 2 bases, and 11 bases had no gene match. The CDR3 runs to 19 residues. Per germline, CDR1 SGHTA and CDR2 FQGNSA.

The chain recombines TRBV5-5 with TRBJ2-3; D may be TRBD1 (6 bases). The CDR3 is 14 amino acids. From germline, CDR1 is SGHKS and CDR2 YYEKEE (reference sequence). Trimming pared 4 bases from V and 7 bases from J, leaving 16 bases between. Here the CDR3 DNA reads TGTGCCAGCAGCCTGCAACAGGGTTTCTATACGCAGTATTTT. Its protein is CASSLQQGFYTQYF.

The chain combines TRBV2 with TRBJ2-2; D perhaps matches TRBD1 (5 bases). The CDR3 spans 16 residues. With 4 bases removed from V and 5 bases from J, the gap between germline ends came to 17 bases. CDR1 and CDR2 (germline): SNHLY, FYNNEI. The DNA for the CDR3 is TGTGCCAGCAGTGGGAGAAGGGGTGGTTTGACCGGGGAGCTGTTTTTT. Translating gives CASSGRRGGLTGELFF.

To note about this clone: Other DNA sequences in this sample translate to the same CDR3. The V gene is TRBV28, the J gene TRBJ1-4, with D hard to call. The CDR3 runs 12 residues. The germline V gene has CDR1 MDHEN and CDR2 SYDVKM. V lost 5 bases to trimming and J lost 4 bases, with 5 bases between them. The CDR3 sequence: CASSPSNEKLFF. The CDR3, as DNA: TGTGCCAGCAGTCCGAGTAATGAAAAACTGTTTTTT.

The chain carries TRBV28 and TRBJ1-5; unclear D gene. Per germline, CDR1 MDHEN and CDR2 SYDVKM. The V end lost 2 bases, the J end lost 11 bases, and 10 bases lay between the germline ends. CDR3 length: 12 amino acids. The CDR3 reads CASSLVSTAQHF. CDR3 sequence (DNA): TGTGCCAGCAGTTTAGTGTCGACTGCCCAGCATTTT.

Written as DNA, the CDR3 is TGCGCCAGCAGCGGTCGGGCTAGCGGAGACAATGAGCAGTTCTTC. Translating it yields CASSGRASGDNEQFF. The rearrangement links TRBV5-1 to TRBJ2-1; 7 bases fit TRBD2. The J segment lost 5 bases and the V segment lost 4 bases, leaving 9 bases of the junction unmatched. From germline, CDR1 is SGHRS and CDR2 YFSETQ. The CDR3 consists of 15 residues.

The chain joins TRBV7-8 to TRBJ1-5, with unresolved D. V was clipped by 5 bases and J by 7 bases, with 12 bases between them. Germline values: CDR1 SGHVS, CDR2 FQNEAQ. The CDR3 sequence is 13 residues long. The DNA for the CDR3 is TGTGCCAGCAGCGCCGAGGGCAGACAGCCCCAGCATTTT. It translates to CASSAEGRQPQHF. Full variable domain (remainder filled in from reference TRBV7-8 and TRBJ1-5): GAGVSQSPRYKVAKRGQDVALRCDPISGHVSLFWYQQALGQGPEFLTYFQNEAQLDKSGLPSDRFFAERPEGSVSTLKIQRTQQEDSAVYLCASSAEGRQPQHFGDGTRLSIL.

This chain uses TRBV4-1 with TRBJ1-1; 7 nucleotides match TRBD1. This CDR3 has 13 amino acids. V trimming: 10 bases; J trimming: 2 bases; junction bases outside the gene matches: 7. The germline V gene encodes CDR1 MGHRA and CDR2 YSYEKL. CDR3 bases: TGCGCCAATCGGGACAGATGCAACACTGAAGCTTTCTTT. Translated, it gives CANRDRCNTEAFF.

The chain carries TRBV7-9 and TRBJ1-2; 7 nucleotides agree with TRBD1. The CDR3 runs to 14 residues. From germline, CDR1 is SEHNR and CDR2 FQNEAQ (reference sequence). The J segment lost 7 bases and the V segment lost 5 bases, leaving 10 bases of the junction unmatched. The CDR3 here is CASSAGGQNPGYTF. DNA for the CDR3: TGTGCCAGCAGCGCAGGGGGACAGAACCCTGGCTACACCTTC.

The gene calls are TRBV6-2 or TRBV6-3 and TRBJ1-1; a weak D match, TRBD1 (5 bases). Trimming took off 5 bases at V and 4 bases at J, with 14 bases between the two ends. Germline V lookup: CDR1 MNHEY, CDR2 SVGEGT. The CDR3 has 14 residues. Here the CDR3 reads CASSSQGFRTEAFF. Written as DNA, the CDR3 is TGTGCCAGCAGTAGTCAGGGATTTCGCACTGAAGCTTTCTTT.

CDR3: CASSPQGAPLDEQYF. CDR3 coding DNA: TGTGCCAGCTCACCACAGGGGGCGCCTCTGGACGAGCAGTACTTC. This rearrangement joins TRBV18 to TRBJ2-7; 7 bases are a match to TRBD1. CDR1 KGHSH and CDR2 LQKENI come from the germline V gene. CDR3 size: 15 residues. The trim removed 1 base at V and 5 bases at J, leaving 8 bases unmatched.

This chain joins TRBV9 and TRBJ1-5; TRBD1 matches at 10 bases. The CDR3 is made up of 15 amino acids. J was trimmed by 1 base and V by 3 bases; bases with no gene match: 1. CDR1 and CDR2 (germline): SGDLS, YYNGEE. The CDR3 DNA follows: TGTGCCAGCAGCGCGGGACAGGGGAGCAATCAGCCCCAGCATTTT. Protein product: CASSAGQGSNQPQHF. Based on the CDR3 plus reference TRBV9 and TRBJ1-5, the full variable domain is DSGVTQTPKHLITATGQRVTLRCSPRSGDLSVYWYQQSLDQGLQFLIQYYNGEERAKGNILERFSAQQFPDLHSELNLSSLELGDSALYFCASSAGQGSNQPQHFGDGTRLSIL.

This chain uses TRBV7-2 with TRBJ1-1; D remains ambiguous. Germline-derived CDR1 and CDR2 are SGHTA and FQGNSA. The CDR3 loop spans 13 amino acids. The V gene lost 4 bases and the J gene lost 4 bases, with 10 bases spanning the gap. The CDR3 region has the DNA TGTGCCAGCAGCTCATCAGGAAGCACTGAAGCTTTCTTT. Residues: CASSSSGSTEAFF.

The V gene is TRBV4-1, the J gene TRBJ2-7; D not resolved. The CDR3 loop spans 17 amino acids. V lost 0 bases and J lost 1, with 16 bases in between. CDR1 is MGHRA and CDR2 is YSYEKL in the germline V gene. As DNA, the CDR3 is TGCGCCAGCAGCCAAGAGGCCACCCTCCGCAGTTCCTACGAGCAGTACTTC. It specifies CASSQEATLRSSYEQYF.

This chain uses TRBV7-8 with TRBJ2-2; D gene unclear. From germline, CDR1 is SGHVS and CDR2 FQNEAQ. This CDR3 has 12 residues. Between the trimmed V and J ends, which lost 8 bases and 3 bases, there was a span of 7 bases. The DNA for the CDR3 is TGTGCCAGCGCTTCAGACACCGGGGAGCTGTTTTTT. Translation gives CASASDTGELFF.

The rearrangement links TRBV28 to TRBJ1-1, with TRBD1 identical over 7 bases. The trim removed 2 bases at V and 5 bases at J, leaving 14 bases unmatched. The CDR3 runs 17 residues. The germline gives CDR1 MDHEN, CDR2 SYDVKM. Written as DNA, the CDR3 is TGTGCCAGCAGTTTACCCCATCTGGCAGGGGGAAGGACTGAAGCTTTCTTT. As protein: CASSLPHLAGGRTEAFF.

This clone appeared a single time. This chain uses TRBV11-3 with TRBJ1-3; D uncertain. The germline CDR1 and CDR2 sequences are SGHNT and YENEEA. The CDR3 is 15 amino acids. Between the trimmed V and J ends, which lost 3 bases and 0 bases, there was a span of 9 bases. CDR3 sequence reads: CASSLGRSSGNTIYF. DNA for the CDR3: TGTGCCAGCAGCTTGGGCAGGTCCTCTGGAAACACCATATATTTT.

This chain joins TRBV4-1 and TRBJ2-1; 15 nucleotides match TRBD2. Unmatched junction bases numbered 6, after V lost 4 bases and J lost 8 bases. The CDR3 covers 16 residues. Germline CDR1 MGHRA, CDR2 YSYEKL. The CDR3 bases are TGCGCCAGCAGCCTCGGGACTAGCGGGGGGCGGGATGAGCAGTTCTTC. The encoded protein is CASSLGTSGGRDEQFF.

The chain recombines TRBV10-3 with TRBJ2-3; 8 bases fit TRBD2. Trimming at V came to 2 bases and at J to 4 bases, leaving 14 bases not matched to a gene. The CDR3 contains 18 residues. Germline V gene data show CDR1 as ENHRY and CDR2 as SYGVKD. The CDR3 sequence: CAISERTGGLFEADTQYF. The CDR3 region has the DNA TGTGCCATCAGTGAGAGGACGGGGGGGCTATTTGAGGCAGATACGCAGTATTTT.

V usage is TRBV6-1 and J usage is TRBJ2-1, with 8 bases identical to TRBD1. CDR1 is MNHNS and CDR2 is SASEGT in the germline V gene. The V and J ends lost 2 bases and 6 bases, in that order; junction bases with no gene match: 9. CDR3 length: 16 residues. The CDR3 reads CASSEWGTGGSNEQFF. The CDR3 DNA is TGTGCCAGCAGTGAATGGGGGACAGGAGGTAGCAATGAGCAGTTCTTC.

The V call is TRBV19, the J call TRBJ2-2; tentative D call: TRBD1 (6 bases). Germline V gene sequence: CDR1 LNHDA, CDR2 SQIVND (reference sequence). The length of the CDR3 is 15 residues. V shed 4 bases and J shed 7 bases, with 16 bases lying between them. The CDR3 coding sequence is TGTGCCAGTAGTACCGACAGGACAAAAGGCGGGGAGCTGTTTTTT. Translated: CASSTDRTKGGELFF.

This clone was seen a single time. The chain uses TRBV4-3 and TRBJ2-7, with a tentative D call TRBD2 (5 bases). The CDR3 spans 11 residues. Germline CDR1 and CDR2: LGHNA and YSLEER. Trimming shortened V by 4 bases and J by 4 bases, and 5 bases separated the two germline ends. Here the CDR3 reads CASSRGYEQYF. Written as DNA, the CDR3 is TGCGCCAGCAGCCGAGGGTACGAGCAGTACTTC.

The chain combines TRBV15 with TRBJ2-1; D is unresolved. Germline V gene data show CDR1 as LNHNV and CDR2 as YYDKDF (reference sequence). The CDR3 runs 14 residues. V lost 1 base, J lost 2 bases, and 6 bases lay in between. The CDR3 is CATSRAGPYNEQFF. CDR3 nucleotide sequence: TGTGCCACCAGCAGAGCGGGTCCCTACAATGAGCAGTTCTTC.

V usage is TRBV9 and J usage is TRBJ2-7, with 9 bases matching TRBD2. J gave up 0 bases and V 4 bases, and 8 bases lay outside the gene matches. The CDR3 totals 16 residues. Germline V gene data show CDR1 as SGDLS and CDR2 as YYNGEE. In DNA form, the CDR3 reads TGTGCCAGCAGCTCCTTCAGCGGGGGGCCCTCCTACGAGCAGTACTTC. This gives the protein CASSSFSGGPSYEQYF.

V and J are TRBV11-3 and TRBJ2-7, with TRBD2 identical over 8 bases. Trimming removed 5 bases from V and 6 bases from J; junction bases left unmatched: 12. The germline gives CDR1 SGHNT, CDR2 YENEEA. This CDR3 is built from 15 residues. The CDR3 here is CASSHPGAGGLEQYF. The CDR3 nucleotides read TGTGCCAGCAGCCACCCCGGCGCGGGGGGCCTCGAGCAGTACTTC.

The V gene is TRBV5-4, the J gene TRBJ2-7; 7 bases align to TRBD2. V was pared by 2 bases and J by 7 bases, with 9 bases of the junction left unmatched. Looked up from germline, CDR1 is SGHNT and CDR2 is YYREEE (reference sequence). The CDR3 loop spans 14 amino acids. The CDR3 sequence: CASSLLAGVGEQYF. In DNA, the CDR3 is TGTGCCAGCAGCTTACTGGCGGGAGTGGGAGAGCAGTACTTC.

CDR3 coding DNA: TGTGCCAGCACCAGCGGGAGGAGTCCCGAGCAGTACTTC. It specifies CASTSGRSPEQYF. The chain combines TRBV6-6 with TRBJ2-7, with 9 bases aligning to TRBD2. V lost 7 bases to trimming and J lost 6 bases; unmatched junction nucleotides: 7. This CDR3 spans 13 amino acids. The germline V gene encodes CDR1 MNHNY and CDR2 SVGAGI (reference sequence).

This clone was recorded once. This rearrangement joins TRBV20-1 to TRBJ2-7; a possible D gene is TRBD2 (6 bases). CDR3 length equals 14 residues. The germline CDR1 and CDR2 sequences are DFQATT and SNEGSKA (reference sequence). V was clipped by 3 bases and J by 3 bases, with 15 bases between them. CDR3 DNA: TGCAGTGCTAGTACCCCGGGACTTCGCTACGAGCAGTACTTC. This translates into CSASTPGLRYEQYF.